These 31 T cell receptor beta chains share one sample of origin, sequenced in a study of T cells in Graves' hyperthyroidism and ophthalmopathy. RNA transcripts yielded amplified TCR beta CDR3 regions. Researchers ran a first-round RT-PCR on the TCR CDR3 using the HTBI primer set. TCRdb called the multiplex PCR reads again in MiXCR, with one record for every CDR3 protein. The data contain 300,000 to 500,000 distinct CDR3 sequences, about 15% of them singletons. Input material: blood. The receptor source for this set is a woman aged 25 to 39 with Graves' hyperthyroidism.

The chain has TRBV25-1 and TRBJ2-7; 8 bases map to TRBD1. J gave up 6 bases and V 6 bases, and 10 bases lay outside the gene matches. The CDR3 runs to 14 residues. The germline gives CDR1 MGHDK, CDR2 SYGVNS. In DNA, the CDR3 is TGTGCCAGCAGACCTCCCGGACAGGGACCCGAGCAGTACTTC. It translates to CASRPPGQGPEQYF.

The chain employs TRBV28 and TRBJ1-1; D unclear. The V gene's germline CDR1 is MDHEN and CDR2 SYDVKM. V lost 7 bases and J lost 7, with 19 bases in between. This CDR3 has 14 residues. The CDR3 sequence is CASTPERGRSEAFF. CDR3 coding DNA: TGTGCCAGCACCCCAGAACGAGGCCGGAGTGAAGCTTTCTTT.

The sample holds many counts of this clonotype. The V call is TRBV6-5, the J call TRBJ1-1; D is undetermined. Germline V lookup: CDR1 MNHEY, CDR2 SVGAGI. Trimming took 2 bases from V and 4 from J, leaving 17 bases between them. The CDR3 runs to 16 residues. CDR3 loop: CASSYGRRGSGTEAFF. In nucleotides, the CDR3 is TGTGCCAGCAGTTACGGGCGGCGGGGATCCGGCACTGAAGCTTTCTTT.

On this clonotype: Its ends do not fully match the called genes, so a read error is possible. The V gene is TRBV6-1, the J gene TRBJ1-2, with TRBD1 matching over 8 bases. This CDR3 contains 13 residues. The germline gives CDR1 MNHNS, CDR2 SASEGT. CDR3 loop: CASRAGGVYGYIF. DNA of the CDR3: TGTGCCAGCAGGGCAGGGGGCGTCTATGGCTACATCTTC.

This clonotype was observed at least ten times. This sequence joins TRBV28 and TRBJ2-7, with a possible D match to TRBD2 (5 bases). The germline V gene has CDR1 MDHEN and CDR2 SYDVKM. This CDR3 has 14 residues. Trimming cost V 7 bases and J 6 bases, with 19 bases left between them. This CDR3 reads CASTELGPFAEQYF. The CDR3 nucleotides read TGTGCCAGCACCGAACTAGGCCCGTTTGCCGAGCAGTACTTC.

V usage is TRBV6-1 and J usage is TRBJ2-1; no clear D. Germline values: CDR1 MNHNS, CDR2 SASEGT. CDR3 length equals 11 residues. Between the trimmed V and J ends, which lost 1 base and 7 bases, there was a span of 2 bases. In DNA form, the CDR3 reads TGTGCCAGCAGTGAAGTAAATGAGCAGTTCTTC. Its translation: CASSEVNEQFF.

For this clonotype: Being one base from a much bigger clone, this may be a read error. The chain combines TRBV2 with TRBJ2-5; D remains unclear. This CDR3 has 12 residues. Between the trimmed V and J ends, which lost 8 bases and 7 bases, there was a span of 14 bases. Germline values: CDR1 SNHLY, CDR2 FYNNEI. The CDR3 DNA follows: TGTGCCAGCGCCTTCGGTGAAGGGACCCAGTACTTC. Its protein product is CASAFGEGTQYF.

About this clonotype: Without the conserved terminal phenylalanine or tryptophan, this CDR3 likely stems from a read error. This chain connects TRBV6-1 to TRBJ2-1, with 12 bases fitting TRBD2. With 4 bases clipped from V and 1 base from J, the junction kept 14 bases outside the gene matches. Germline CDR1 and CDR2: MNHNS and SASEGT. The length of the CDR3 is 20 residues. For the CDR3, the DNA is TGTGCCAGCAGTGGACTGGTCAGGACTAGCGGGACCGGTTCCTACAATGAGCAGTTCCTC. The encoded protein is CASSGLVRTSGTGSYNEQFL.

This clonotype was seen many times. The chain employs TRBV28 and TRBJ2-7, with D tentatively TRBD2 (6 bases). Germline V gene sequence: CDR1 MDHEN, CDR2 SYDVKM. The CDR3 sequence is 14 residues long. Trimming took 5 bases from V and 3 from J, leaving 14 bases between them. The CDR3 sequence is CASSRDGTYYEQYF. CDR3 nucleotides: TGTGCCAGCAGTCGTGACGGGACTTACTACGAGCAGTACTTC.

This clonotype was seen a single time. V usage is TRBV29-1 and J usage is TRBJ2-6; D not certain. Germline loops: CDR1 SQVTM, CDR2 ANQGSEA. The CDR3 contains 14 residues. The ends were cut back, 4 bases at V and 0 bases at J, with 7 bases in the middle. In nucleotides, the CDR3 is TGCAGCGTTGCTCGGGCCTCTGGGGCCAACGTCCTGACTTTC. Encoded protein: CSVARASGANVLTF.

This clonotype has at least ten counts. The chain is built from TRBV5-1 and TRBJ2-3; 12 bases align to TRBD2. CDR3 length: 16 residues. Germline CDR1 reads SGHRS; CDR2 reads YFSETQ. The V segment lost 7 bases and the J segment 2 bases; nucleotides outside the gene matches: 8. This CDR3 is CASLPTSGRPTDTQYF. CDR3 in DNA: TGCGCCAGCCTTCCCACTAGCGGGAGGCCCACAGATACGCAGTATTTT. Looking up the rest from reference TRBV5-1 and TRBJ2-3 gives the full variable domain: KAGVTQTPRYLIKTRGQQVTLSCSPISGHRSVSWYQQTPGQGLQFLFEYFSETQRNKGNFPGRFSGRQFSNSRSEMNVSTLELGDSALYLCASLPTSGRPTDTQYFGPGTRLTVL.

This clonotype was detected only a few times. Here the CDR3 DNA reads TGTGCCAGCAGTATCTCCGGGACAGGGGCGTACGAGCAGTACTTC. This sequence encodes CASSISGTGAYEQYF. The genes are TRBV6-2 or TRBV6-3 and TRBJ2-7; TRBD1 matches 10 bases. V lost 5 bases to trimming and J lost 4 bases; unmatched junction nucleotides: 8. CDR1 is MNHEY, CDR2 SVGEGT, per germline. The CDR3 contains 15 residues.

This clonotype occurred many times. The chain links TRBV28 to TRBJ1-2; 9 bases agree with TRBD1. Germline V gene data show CDR1 as MDHEN and CDR2 as SYDVKM. The CDR3 has 14 residues. Germline trimming cut 7 bases from V and 3 bases from J; bases unmatched to any gene: 6. CDR3 sequence: CASTLQGAYYGYTF. CDR3 DNA sequence: TGTGCCAGCACCTTACAGGGGGCGTACTATGGCTACACCTTC.

This clonotype has just one count. A much larger clone differs by one base, so this may be a read error. The V call is TRBV3-1, the J call TRBJ2-1; 8 positions match TRBD2. The end of the DNA fits TRBJ2-7 better, so the J call may be wrong. Germline-derived CDR1 and CDR2 are LGHDT and YNNKEL (reference sequence). The CDR3 covers 15 residues. The DNA of the CDR3 is TGTGCCAGCAGCGAACTAGCGGCCTCCTACAATGAGCAGTACTTC. It codes for CASSELAASYNEQYF.

This clonotype was found many times. V usage is TRBV2 and J usage is TRBJ2-7; TRBD2 matches 10 bases. This CDR3 region has 15 residues. V shed 4 bases, J shed 4 bases, and the junction held 7 bases outside the gene matches. CDR1 SNHLY and CDR2 FYNNEI come from the germline V gene. CDR3 loop: CASSVEAGGRYEQYF. CDR3 DNA sequence: TGTGCCAGCAGTGTTGAAGCGGGAGGGCGATACGAGCAGTACTTC.

This clonotype has a handful of counts. The chain joins TRBV4-1 to TRBJ1-1; D unclear. V dropped 0 bases and J dropped 0 bases, with 8 bases sitting between them. The germline V gene encodes CDR1 MGHRA and CDR2 YSYEKL. This CDR3 has 15 residues. The CDR3 nucleotides are TGCGCCAGCAGCCAAGAGCTTCCCCTGAACACTGAAGCTTTCTTT. Translating gives CASSQELPLNTEAFF.

This chain joins TRBV25-1 and TRBJ1-6, with D possibly TRBD1 on 5 matching bases. The ends were cut back, 1 base at V and 5 bases at J, with 6 bases in the middle. This CDR3 has 14 amino acids. CDR1 is MGHDK, CDR2 SYGVNS, per germline. DNA for the CDR3: TGTGCCAGCAGTGAATCGGGGGATAATTCACCCCTCCACTTT. This translates into CASSESGDNSPLHF.

This chain connects TRBV20-1 to TRBJ2-5; unclear D gene. Trimming removed 2 bases from V and 4 bases from J, with 20 bases in between. The CDR3 is made up of 16 amino acids. CDR1 is DFQATT, CDR2 SNEGSKA, per germline (reference sequence). Here the CDR3 DNA reads TGCAGTGCTAGACATCCGCGAGATGGCCGCGCAGAGACCCAGTACTTC. This gives the protein CSARHPRDGRAETQYF.

CDR3 nucleotide sequence: TGTGCCAGCAGTGGAGCGGCAGCTAGCACAGATACGCAGTATTTT. Protein sequence: CASSGAAASTDTQYF. This chain uses TRBV6-1 with TRBJ2-3; tentatively, D is TRBD2 (5 bases). The germline V gene has CDR1 MNHNS and CDR2 SASEGT. The CDR3 extends over 15 amino acids. The V gene lost 4 bases and the J gene lost 0 bases, with 11 bases spanning the gap.

This clonotype appeared a few times. The chain has TRBV6-7 and TRBJ1-5; TRBD1 aligns across 7 bases. TRBV6-7 is given ORF status, its function remaining uncertain. V was pared by 3 bases and J by 3 bases, with 11 bases of the junction left unmatched. CDR3 length: 17 amino acids. In DNA, the CDR3 is TGTGCCAGCAGTTATCCTAGACAGGGAGTTTACAATCAGCCCCAGCATTTT. Translation gives CASSYPRQGVYNQPQHF.

The chain has TRBV20-1 and TRBJ1-2, with TRBD1 matching over 9 bases. The V gene end was trimmed by 6 bases and the J gene end by 8 bases; junction bases not matched to a gene: 13. This CDR3 has 14 amino acids. Germline V CDR1 and CDR2: DFQATT, SNEGSKA (reference sequence). CDR3: CSAADRGGDGGYTF. DNA for the CDR3: TGCAGTGCAGCGGACAGGGGCGGGGATGGAGGCTACACCTTC.

This clonotype has ten or more counts. The chain combines TRBV2 with TRBJ2-1; D may be TRBD1 or TRBD2 (5 bases each). Trimming removed 8 bases from V and 2 bases from J, with 16 bases in between. The germline V gene has CDR1 SNHLY and CDR2 FYNNEI. This CDR3 has 15 residues. CDR3 in DNA: TGTGCCAGCTTAACCCCGGGACGCGCCTACAATGAGCAGTTCTTC. This gives the protein CASLTPGRAYNEQFF.

This chain uses TRBV12-3 or TRBV12-4 with TRBJ2-7; a possible D gene is TRBD2 (5 bases). This CDR3 has 14 residues. V shed 6 bases and J shed 3 bases, with 15 bases lying between them. The DNA of the CDR3 is TGTGCCAGCAGAGTTGGCGGGTCCTTCTACGAGCAGTACTTC. It codes for CASRVGGSFYEQYF.

This clonotype was recorded many times. J is TRBJ2-1 and V is TRBV7-2; TRBD1 matches 11 bases. The CDR3 has 15 residues. J was trimmed by 4 bases and V by 5 bases; bases with no gene match: 4. Germline V gene data show CDR1 as SGHTA and CDR2 as FQGNSA. The CDR3: CASSQDRGRYNEQFF. CDR3 sequence (DNA): TGTGCCAGCAGCCAGGACAGGGGGCGATACAATGAGCAGTTCTTC.

This clonotype occurred many times. This chain uses TRBV3-1 with TRBJ2-2; TRBD2 aligns across 7 bases. CDR1 is LGHDT, CDR2 YNNKEL, per germline (reference sequence). V shed 3 bases, J shed 2 bases, and the junction held 6 bases outside the gene matches. The CDR3 covers 16 residues. DNA of the CDR3: TGTGCCAGCAGCCAGTGGGGCGGGAGAAACACCGGGGAGCTGTTTTTT. As protein: CASSQWGGRNTGELFF.

This clonotype was found many times. The chain has TRBV28 and TRBJ2-4; a weak D match, TRBD1 (6 bases). The V and J ends lost 4 bases and 3 bases respectively, with 10 bases between them. This CDR3 spans 14 amino acids. CDR1 and CDR2 (germline): MDHEN, SYDVKM. The CDR3 spells CASSSGQLKNIQYF. The DNA for the CDR3 is TGTGCCAGCAGTTCCGGACAGCTCAAAAACATTCAGTACTTC.

This clonotype appeared many times. The chain links TRBV10-3 to TRBJ1-4; no clear D. CDR3 length: 14 residues. CDR1 is ENHRY and CDR2 is SYGVKD in the germline V gene. Trimming left V 0 bases short and J 7 bases short, with 9 bases between. The CDR3 bases are TGTGCCATCAGTGAGTCTTCGGGGAGTGAAAAACTGTTTTTT. It codes for CAISESSGSEKLFF.

This clonotype was counted at least ten times. The chain joins TRBV20-1 to TRBJ2-7; tentative D call: TRBD2 (6 bases). The CDR3 has 13 residues. The germline V and J ends were trimmed by 4 bases and 2 bases, with 12 bases remaining between them. Per the germline V gene, CDR1 is DFQATT and CDR2 is SNEGSKA (reference sequence). CDR3 sequence (DNA): TGCAGTGCTACCGGGGGTGGCGCCTACGAGCAGTACTTC. This translates into CSATGGGAYEQYF.

This chain links TRBV11-3 with TRBJ2-1, with 11 bases identical to TRBD2. V lost 3 bases and J lost 9; bases outside the gene matches: 7. This CDR3 is built from 15 residues. Looked up from germline, CDR1 is SGHNT and CDR2 is YENEEA. Written as DNA, the CDR3 is TGTGCCAGCAGCTTGGATAGCGGGGGGGCAAGTGAGCAGTTCTTC. Translated: CASSLDSGGASEQFF.

The sample holds a few counts of this clonotype. The genes are TRBV12-3 or TRBV12-4 and TRBJ1-3; D is ambiguous. V lost 0 bases and J 4 bases, leaving 10 bases between the germline ends. CDR3 size: 15 residues. CDR3 amino acids: CASSLAFGWGNTIYF. In DNA, the CDR3 is TGTGCCAGCAGTTTAGCGTTTGGGTGGGGAAACACCATATATTTT.

This sequence joins TRBV6-5 and TRBJ1-2; 7 bases fit TRBD1. The length of the CDR3 is 13 residues. V dropped 4 bases and J dropped 6; count of bases not matched to a gene: 5. Per germline, CDR1 MNHEY and CDR2 SVGAGI. The DNA for the CDR3 is TGTGCCAGCAGTTTGTCCAGGGGGAATGGCTACACCTTC. As protein: CASSLSRGNGYTF.